These T cell receptor beta chains were read from a single sample in a study of T cells after posttransplantation cyclophosphamide. Profiling relied on immunoSEQ multiplex PCR, and the TCRdb table lists in-frame clones only, not all of them. Of about 22,000 clones in the sample, approximately 88% are singletons; the top ten hold approximately 8%. The sequenced sample was PBMCs, obtained after an allogeneic stem cell transplant with a calcineurin inhibitor and methotrexate. These receptor sequences come from a female patient in her forties or fifties who received an allogeneic stem cell transplant from an unrelated donor, was CMV-positive, and had chronic GVHD only. Some T cells may arise from the graft donor. Both conserved end residues are part of each CDR3. The D gene is left open where the match is weak. A row's size may be missing; if present it is once, few, many or a size class.

V: TRBV7-8; length: 17; D: TRBD2; J: TRBJ2-3; size: .; DNA: TGTGCCAGCAGCCCCCGGGTAGCGGGAGGGTTCACAGATACGCAGTATTTT; CDR3: CASSPRVAGGFTDTQYF
V: TRBV13; length: 18; D: TRBD1; J: TRBJ2-1; size: once; DNA: TGTGCCAGCAGCTTATTCTCCCCCCGGACAGGGAACGACAATGAGCAGTTCTTC; CDR3: CASSLFSPRTGNDNEQFF
V: TRBV19; length: 15; D: .; J: TRBJ1-5; size: once; DNA: TGTGCCAGTAGTATATTATCAGGGAACAATCAGCCCCAGCATTTT; CDR3: CASSILSGNNQPQHF
V: TRBV27; length: 12; D: TRBD2; J: TRBJ2-7; size: .; DNA: TGTGCCAGCAGTTTATTGGGGGGGGAGCAGTACTTC; CDR3: CASSLLGGEQYF
V: TRBV6-5; length: 14; D: .; J: TRBJ2-5; size: .; DNA: TGTGCCAGCAGTGAAGGGCAGGGGTACGAGACCCAGTACTTC; CDR3: CASSEGQGYETQYF
V: TRBV28; length: 13; D: TRBD2; J: TRBJ2-4; size: .; DNA: TGTGCCAGCAGTTCTGGAGGGGAGGGCATTCAGTACTTC; CDR3: CASSSGGEGIQYF
V: TRBV7-9; length: 14; D: .; J: TRBJ2-1; size: .; DNA: TGTGCCAGCAGCTCGATTGTCGGGATCTATGAGCAGTTCTTC; CDR3: CASSSIVGIYEQFF
V: TRBV28; length: 16; D: TRBD2; J: TRBJ2-2; size: .; DNA: TGTGCCAGCAGACGGCCGGGACTAGCGGGAGCCGGGGAGCTGTTTTTT; CDR3: CASRRPGLAGAGELFF
V: TRBV15; length: 15; D: .; J: TRBJ1-2; size: .; DNA: TGTGCCACCAGCAGAGATAGGGGGGGCTTTTCTGGCTACACCTTC; CDR3: CATSRDRGGFSGYTF
V: TRBV29-1; length: 12; D: TRBD1; J: TRBJ2-7; size: .; DNA: TGCAGCGTCTCAGGGGGTGTTTACGAGCAGTACTTC; CDR3: CSVSGGVYEQYF
V: TRBV28; length: 13; D: TRBD1; J: TRBJ1-1; size: .; DNA: TGTGCCAGCAGAGACAGGGGAGGAACTGAAGCTTTCTTT; CDR3: CASRDRGGTEAFF
V: TRBV7-8; length: 13; D: TRBD2; J: TRBJ2-1; size: .; DNA: TGTGCCAGCAGCCCAGCGGGAGACAATGAGCAGTTCTTC; CDR3: CASSPAGDNEQFF
V: TRBV25-1; length: 14; D: TRBD1; J: TRBJ1-2; size: .; DNA: TGTGCCAGCAGTGGAGACAGGGGGTATTATGGCTACACCTTC; CDR3: CASSGDRGYYGYTF
V: TRBV11-2; length: 14; D: .; J: TRBJ1-5; size: .; DNA: TGTGCCAGCAGCCTCGGGACACTTAATCAGCCCCAGCATTTT; CDR3: CASSLGTLNQPQHF
V: TRBV9; length: 13; D: TRBD1; J: TRBJ1-4; size: .; DNA: TGTGCCAGCAGCCCGACAGGGGGTGAAAAACTGTTTTTT; CDR3: CASSPTGGEKLFF
V: TRBV7-9; length: 14; D: TRBD1; J: TRBJ1-2; size: .; DNA: TGTGCCAGCAGCGCGCGGGACAGGAGCTATGGCTACACCTTC; CDR3: CASSARDRSYGYTF
V: TRBV7-2; length: 11; D: .; J: TRBJ1-2; size: once; DNA: TGTGCCAGCAACTTTCCTAGTGGCTACACCTTC; CDR3: CASNFPSGYTF
V: TRBV27; length: 16; D: TRBD1; J: TRBJ1-5; size: once; DNA: TGTGCCAGCAGTCCCCGGACAGGGTCGGGCAATCAGCCCCAGCATTTT; CDR3: CASSPRTGSGNQPQHF
V: TRBV13; length: 13; D: .; J: TRBJ1-6; size: .; DNA: TGTGCCAGCAGCTTAGGGGGAGAGCCACCCCTCCACTTT; CDR3: CASSLGGEPPLHF
V: TRBV21-1; length: 16; D: .; J: TRBJ2-2; size: .; DNA: TGTGCCAGCAGCAAACGCCTAGCGGGATTGGCCGGGGAGCTGTTTTTT; CDR3: CASSKRLAGLAGELFF
V: TRBV18; length: 14; D: .; J: TRBJ2-3; size: .; DNA: TGTGCCAGCTCACCGGGCGTAGTGTCAGATACGCAGTATTTT; CDR3: CASSPGVVSDTQYF
V: TRBV19; length: 13; D: .; J: TRBJ2-5; size: .; DNA: TGTGCCAGTAGTATTAGTCGCAGGGAGACCCAGTACTTC; CDR3: CASSISRRETQYF
V: TRBV28; length: 15; D: TRBD2; J: TRBJ2-5; size: .; DNA: TGTGCCAGCACCGAACCGGCTAGCGGGAGTGTTGAGCAGTACTTC; CDR3: CASTEPASGSVEQYF
V: TRBV5-1; length: 17; D: TRBD2; J: TRBJ2-7; size: .; DNA: TGCGCCAGCAGCTTGGCCGTAGCGGGAGGGCCCGCCGACGAGCAGTACTTC; CDR3: CASSLAVAGGPADEQYF
V: TRBV28; length: 15; D: TRBD2; J: TRBJ2-7; size: .; DNA: TGTGCCAGCAGACCTACTAGCGGGGGGTCCTACGAGCAGTACTTC; CDR3: CASRPTSGGSYEQYF
V: TRBV6-1; length: 17; D: TRBD1; J: TRBJ2-5; size: .; DNA: TGTGCCAGCAGTGATTTCCGACCGGGACAGGGAGGAGAGACCCAGTACTTC; CDR3: CASSDFRPGQGGETQYF
V: TRBV30; length: 14; D: .; J: TRBJ1-4; size: .; DNA: TGTGCCTGGAGTGCGGGGAGGGATGATGAAAAACTGTTTTTT; CDR3: CAWSAGRDDEKLFF
V: TRBV4-1; length: 16; D: TRBD1; J: TRBJ1-2; size: .; DNA: TGCGCCAGCAGCCCGACGACAGGGAGAACGTACTATGGCTACACCTTC; CDR3: CASSPTTGRTYYGYTF
V: TRBV15; length: 15; D: .; J: TRBJ1-5; size: .; DNA: TGTGCCACCAGCAGAGATGGGGAGGGGGATCAGCCCCAGCATTTT; CDR3: CATSRDGEGDQPQHF